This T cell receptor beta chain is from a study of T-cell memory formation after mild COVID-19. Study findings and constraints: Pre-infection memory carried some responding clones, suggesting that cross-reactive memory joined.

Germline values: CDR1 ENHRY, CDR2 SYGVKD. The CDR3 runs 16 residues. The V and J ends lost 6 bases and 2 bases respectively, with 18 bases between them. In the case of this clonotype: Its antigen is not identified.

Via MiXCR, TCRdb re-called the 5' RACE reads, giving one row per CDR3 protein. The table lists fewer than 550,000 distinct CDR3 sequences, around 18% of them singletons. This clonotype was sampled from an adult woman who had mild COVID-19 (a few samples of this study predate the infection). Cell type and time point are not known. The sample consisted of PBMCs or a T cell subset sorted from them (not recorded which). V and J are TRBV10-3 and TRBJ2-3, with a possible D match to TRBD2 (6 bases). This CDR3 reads CAIRNERARDTDTQYF. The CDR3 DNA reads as TGTGCCATCAGGAACGAGCGGGCCCGAGACACAGATACGCAGTATTTT.